The 18 T cell receptor beta chains below were found in one sample sequenced in a study of control samples from healthy donors and cancer patients (TCRdb year 2020). The library was prepared using the immunoSEQ multiplex PCR assay. TCRdb limited this immuneACCESS table to in-frame rearrangements with V and J called. A share of clones is missing; checked studies link under half to unresolved V genes, and the rest is unexplained. The sample table shows about 140,000 clones, and 94% are seen once. Less than 15% of the sample comes from the top ten. The specimen sequenced was blood. These receptors were taken from a man aged 35-49 years in good health.

This chain links TRBV5-6 with TRBJ1-1, with 7 bases lining up with TRBD1. Trimming took 2 bases from V and 0 from J; bases not matched to a gene: 4. CDR1 and CDR2 from the germline V gene are SGHDT and YYEEEE. The length of the CDR3 is 15 residues. The CDR3 spells CASSLGDRLNTEAFF. The CDR3 region has the DNA TGTGCCAGCAGCTTAGGGGACAGACTGAACACTGAAGCTTTCTTT.

The chain has TRBV4-3 and TRBJ1-2; D is possibly TRBD1 (6 bases). Germline V gene lookup returns CDR1 LGHNA and CDR2 YSLEER. With 0 bases removed from V and 5 bases from J, the gap between germline ends came to 13 bases. The CDR3 is 15 amino acids. This CDR3 is CASSQDLGAGYGYTF. In DNA, the CDR3 is TGCGCCAGCAGCCAAGATTTGGGGGCAGGGTATGGCTACACCTTC.

The chain recombines TRBV10-2 with TRBJ2-7; D not resolved. The V gene lost 2 bases and the J gene lost 0 bases, with 11 bases spanning the gap. The CDR3 totals 15 residues. The germline V gene encodes CDR1 WSHSY and CDR2 SAAADI. The CDR3 coding sequence is TGCGCCAGCAGTGAGAGGCTAGGAATCTCCTACGAGCAGTACTTC. This sequence encodes CASSERLGISYEQYF.

This sequence joins TRBV7-2 and TRBJ2-1, with D perhaps TRBD1 or TRBD2 (5 bases each). Trimming pared 5 bases from V and 7 bases from J, leaving 18 bases between. Per the germline V gene, CDR1 is SGHTA and CDR2 is FQGNSA. This CDR3 comprises 15 residues. CDR3 region: CASSGDRDGRNEQFF. CDR3 DNA: TGTGCCAGCAGCGGGGACCGGGACGGAAGGAATGAGCAGTTCTTC.

The CDR3 here is CATSAFLRDRGFCQPQHF. The CDR3 DNA reads as TGTGCCACCAGTGCCTTTCTACGGGACAGGGGTTTCTGTCAGCCCCAGCATTTT. The chain uses TRBV24-1 and TRBJ1-5, with 10 nucleotides matching TRBD1. Germline V lookup: CDR1 KGHDR, CDR2 SFDVKD. The ends lost 5 bases at V and 6 bases at J; junction bases unmatched: 15. The CDR3 is 18 residues long.

This clone was detected only once. The chain has TRBV4-2 and TRBJ2-7; 9 bases line up with TRBD2. V shed 4 bases and J 4 bases; nucleotides not matched to a gene: 11. This CDR3 is 16 amino acids long. Germline CDR1 and CDR2: LGHNA and YNFKEQ. Here the CDR3 DNA reads TGTGCCAGCAGCCCAACGGGACTAGCTGGCGGGTACGAGCAGTACTTC. It codes for CASSPTGLAGGYEQYF.

The V gene is TRBV7-8, the J gene TRBJ1-1; weak D call: TRBD1 (6 bases). The CDR3 covers 16 residues. The V and J ends lost 3 bases and 1 base respectively, with 15 bases between them. Looked up from germline, CDR1 is SGHVS and CDR2 is FQNEAQ. The CDR3 loop is CASSFGGGLANTEAFF. The CDR3 region has the DNA TGTGCCAGCAGCTTTGGGGGGGGCTTGGCGAACACTGAAGCTTTCTTT.

Only one count was recorded for this clone. The V and J genes are TRBV18 and TRBJ2-4; D is uncertain. The CDR3 totals 12 residues. V gave up 2 bases and J gave up 5 bases, with 4 bases separating them. The germline CDR1 and CDR2 sequences are KGHSH and LQKENI. CDR3 protein: CASSPSQNIQYF. The CDR3 DNA is TGTGCCAGCTCACCATCCCAAAACATTCAGTACTTC.

The V and J genes are TRBV9 and TRBJ1-2; 7 bases map to TRBD1. The germline V gene has CDR1 SGDLS and CDR2 YYNGEE. The CDR3 consists of 19 residues. The trim removed 3 bases at V and 2 bases at J, leaving 19 bases unmatched. CDR3 residues: CASSGRGAGGTFLNYGYTF. As DNA, the CDR3 is TGTGCCAGCAGCGGGCGTGGGGCAGGGGGAACTTTTTTGAACTATGGCTACACCTTC.

V usage is TRBV24-1 and J usage is TRBJ1-1, with TRBD1 matching 7 bases. Germline-derived CDR1 and CDR2 are KGHDR and SFDVKD. V dropped 6 bases and J dropped 4; count of bases not matched to a gene: 10. This CDR3 is built from 15 residues. DNA of the CDR3: TGTGCCACCAGTTCGGGAGGGGGCGAAAGCACTGAAGCTTTCTTT. Translation gives CATSSGGGESTEAFF.

The V and J genes are TRBV6-5 and TRBJ2-3, with D possibly matching TRBD1 (7 bases). V was cut by 2 bases and J by 1 base, with 13 bases left in between. From germline, CDR1 is MNHEY and CDR2 SVGAGI. This CDR3 is 16 amino acids long. The CDR3 DNA reads TGTGCCAGCAGTTACAGGGGGGACAGACGCACAGATACGCAGTATTTT. Encoded protein: CASSYRGDRRTDTQYF.

The chain is built from TRBV7-9 and TRBJ2-7; possibly TRBD1 for D (6 bases). Germline CDR1 reads SEHNR; CDR2 reads FQNEAQ (reference sequence). CDR3 length: 14 residues. V was trimmed by 5 bases and J by 2 bases, leaving 13 bases between them. CDR3 protein: CASSPNRDTYEQYF. The CDR3 region has the DNA TGTGCCAGCAGCCCTAACAGGGACACCTACGAGCAGTACTTC.

The rearrangement links TRBV29-1 to TRBJ1-1; 9 bases line up with TRBD1. Trimming removed 4 bases from V and 0 bases from J; junction bases left unmatched: 6. The length of the CDR3 is 15 residues. The germline CDR1 and CDR2 sequences are SQVTM and ANQGSEA. The CDR3, as DNA: TGCAGCGTTGCCGGGACAGGGTTCTTGAACACTGAAGCTTTCTTT. This codes for CSVAGTGFLNTEAFF.

The chain has TRBV5-4 and TRBJ2-1, with 9 bases identical to TRBD2. Germline CDR1 SGHNT, CDR2 YYREEE (reference sequence). V lost 0 bases, J lost 8 bases, and 6 bases stayed unmatched. The CDR3 is 15 amino acids. CDR3 coding DNA: TGTGCCAGCAGCTTGGGCGGGGGGGCTTTGGATGAGCAGTTCTTC. Translated, it gives CASSLGGGALDEQFF.

The V gene is TRBV28, the J gene TRBJ1-1; the D is unclear. The CDR3 has 13 amino acids. V gave up 1 base and J gave up 3 bases, with 6 bases separating them. The germline CDR1 and CDR2 sequences are MDHEN and SYDVKM. The DNA of the CDR3 is TGTGCCAGCAGTTTATATGGTTACACTGAAGCTTTCTTT. Translation: CASSLYGYTEAFF.

The V gene is TRBV18, the J gene TRBJ2-3; D is uncertain. CDR1 and CDR2 (germline): KGHSH, LQKENI. The germline V and J ends were trimmed by 0 bases and 3 bases, with 7 bases remaining between them. CDR3 length equals 14 residues. CDR3 in DNA: TGTGCCAGCTCACCACCGGCAAAGACAGATACGCAGTATTTT. Translated: CASSPPAKTDTQYF.

The V gene is TRBV5-1, the J gene TRBJ1-3, with TRBD1 identical over 7 bases. This CDR3 has 17 residues. J gave up 4 bases and V 0 bases, and 10 bases lay outside the gene matches. CDR1 and CDR2 from the germline V gene are SGHRS and YFSETQ. The CDR3 DNA reads as TGCGCCAGCAGCTTGGAAACAGGGGCGACGTTCGGAAACACCATATATTTT. Its protein is CASSLETGATFGNTIYF.

J is TRBJ2-5 and V is TRBV2; TRBD2 aligns across 7 bases. The junction had 3 bases not matched to a gene; V was cut back by 6 bases and J by 2 bases. Germline CDR1 SNHLY, CDR2 FYNNEI. The CDR3 extends over 13 amino acids. For the CDR3, the DNA is TGTGCCAGCAGATCGGGGGGTCAAGAGACCCAGTACTTC. Translation gives CASRSGGQETQYF.